This T cell receptor beta chain was captured by sequencing in a study of shared clonotypes between healthy human individuals. CDR3 length: 15 residues. Only a few counts were recorded for this clone. In replicate PCRs of sorted subsets, about 190 ng DNA, approximately 30,000 T cell genomes, was used. Profiled with immunoSEQ multiplex PCR; TCRdb holds only in-frame clones, not every one. The table shows about 79,000 clones, with about 61% occurring only once. This TCR derives from a man younger than 45 in good health. The chain carries TRBV21-1 and TRBJ2-7; the table's D call, TRBD1, was not checked against the DNA. TRBV21-1 is a pseudogene segment. Sequenced sample: memory CD8+ T cells sorted from blood. Subset specified: CD45RO+ cells pooled with CCR7-negative TemRA cells. The CDR3 nucleotides read TGTGCCAGCATCCAGGACAGGGGGCTTCAGTACGAGCAGTACTTC. Translated, it gives CASIQDRGLQYEQYF.